This TCR beta chain was sequenced during a study of T cells after yellow fever vaccination. The length of the CDR3 is 16 residues. V dropped 2 bases and J dropped 2 bases, with 13 bases sitting between them. CDR1 SGHVS and CDR2 FQNEAQ come from the germline V gene. A universal primer site and UMIs were added as TCR cDNA was made by 5'RACE template switching. TCRdb called the 5' RACE reads again in MiXCR, with one record for every CDR3 protein. The sample includes 450,000 to 650,000 distinct CDR3 sequences, approximately 13% of them seen just once. Concerning this clonotype: Its antigen remains unidentified.

General observations from the study: Booster sampling recovered most clones from primary vaccination (around 97% CD4, approximately 90% CD8). Relatively few clonotypes were ones that appeared in both CD4 and CD8 compartments. The presence of abundant clonotypes contaminating from the bulk population was possible in FACS-sorted repertoires.

The chain has TRBV7-8 and TRBJ2-1; D remains unclear. This sequence was found in a man aged 25-40 years who received the YFV17D yellow fever vaccine. Sequenced here: PBMCs, sampled on the day of the yellow fever booster vaccination. The CDR3 protein is CASSLMGSPTYNEQFF. The DNA of the CDR3 is TGTGCCAGCAGCTTAATGGGGTCACCCACCTACAATGAGCAGTTCTTC.